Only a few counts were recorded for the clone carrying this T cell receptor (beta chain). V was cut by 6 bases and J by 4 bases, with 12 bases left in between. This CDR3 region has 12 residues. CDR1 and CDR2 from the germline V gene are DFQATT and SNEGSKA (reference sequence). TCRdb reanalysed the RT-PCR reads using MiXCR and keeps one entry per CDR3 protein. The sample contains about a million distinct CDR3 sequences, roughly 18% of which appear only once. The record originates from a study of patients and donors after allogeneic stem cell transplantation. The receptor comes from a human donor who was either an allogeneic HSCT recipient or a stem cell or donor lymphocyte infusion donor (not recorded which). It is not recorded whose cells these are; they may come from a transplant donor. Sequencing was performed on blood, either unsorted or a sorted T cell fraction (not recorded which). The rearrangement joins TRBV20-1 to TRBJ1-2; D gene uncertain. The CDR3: CSAPILAYGYTF. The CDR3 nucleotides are TGCAGTGCACCGATCCTCGCCTATGGCTACACCTTC.